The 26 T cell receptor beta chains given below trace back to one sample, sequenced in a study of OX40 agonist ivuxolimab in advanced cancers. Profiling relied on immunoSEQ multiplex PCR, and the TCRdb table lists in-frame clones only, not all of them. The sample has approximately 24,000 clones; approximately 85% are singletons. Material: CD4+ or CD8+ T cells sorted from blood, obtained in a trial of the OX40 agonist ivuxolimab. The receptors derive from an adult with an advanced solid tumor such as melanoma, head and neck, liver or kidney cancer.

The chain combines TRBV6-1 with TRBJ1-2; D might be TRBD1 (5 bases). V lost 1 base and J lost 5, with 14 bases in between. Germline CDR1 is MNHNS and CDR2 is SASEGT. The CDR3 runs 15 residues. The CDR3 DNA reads TGTGCCAGCAGTGAAGGTTGGGACGGACTTTATGGCTACACCTTC. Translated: CASSEGWDGLYGYTF.

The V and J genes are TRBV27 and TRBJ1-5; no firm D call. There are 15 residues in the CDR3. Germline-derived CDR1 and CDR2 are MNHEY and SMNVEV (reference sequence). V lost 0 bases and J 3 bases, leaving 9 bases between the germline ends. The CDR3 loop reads CASSLSTVYNQPQHF. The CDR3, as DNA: TGTGCCAGCAGTTTATCCACAGTGTACAATCAGCCCCAGCATTTT.

The CDR3 reads CASSEEVVRNQPQHF. CDR3 DNA: TGTGCCAGCAGTGAAGAGGTCGTACGCAATCAGCCCCAGCATTTT. The chain is built from TRBV6-1 and TRBJ1-5, with no clear D. The CDR3 consists of 15 residues. CDR1 and CDR2 from the germline V gene are MNHNS and SASEGT. The V gene lost 1 base and the J gene lost 2 bases, with 9 bases spanning the gap.

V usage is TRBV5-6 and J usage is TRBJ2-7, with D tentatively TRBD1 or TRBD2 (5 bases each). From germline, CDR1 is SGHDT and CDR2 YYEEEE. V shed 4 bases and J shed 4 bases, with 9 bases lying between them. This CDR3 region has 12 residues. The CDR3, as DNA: TGTGCCAGCAGCCAGTGGGGGTACGAGCAGTACTTC. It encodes CASSQWGYEQYF.

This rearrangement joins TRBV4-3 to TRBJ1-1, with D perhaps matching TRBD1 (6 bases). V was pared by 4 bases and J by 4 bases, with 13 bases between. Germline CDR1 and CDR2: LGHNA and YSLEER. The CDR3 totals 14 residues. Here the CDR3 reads CASSPLGGRTEAFF. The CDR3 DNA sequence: TGCGCCAGCAGCCCTCTAGGGGGACGCACTGAAGCTTTCTTT.

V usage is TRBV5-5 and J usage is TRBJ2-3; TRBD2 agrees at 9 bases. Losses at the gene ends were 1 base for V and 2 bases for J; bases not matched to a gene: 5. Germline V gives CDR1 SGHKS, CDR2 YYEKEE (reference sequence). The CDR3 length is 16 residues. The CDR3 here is CASSLIAGALTDTQYF. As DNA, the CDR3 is TGTGCCAGCAGCTTGATAGCGGGAGCTCTCACAGATACGCAGTATTTT.

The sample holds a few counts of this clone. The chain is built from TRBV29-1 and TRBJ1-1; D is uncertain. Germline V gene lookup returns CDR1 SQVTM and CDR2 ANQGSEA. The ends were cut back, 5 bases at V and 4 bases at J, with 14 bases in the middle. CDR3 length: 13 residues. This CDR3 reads CSVKAGGVTEAFF. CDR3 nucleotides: TGCAGCGTTAAGGCAGGCGGGGTCACTGAAGCTTTCTTT. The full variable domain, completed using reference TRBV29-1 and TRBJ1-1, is SAVISQKPSRDICQRGTSLTIQCQVDSQVTMMFWYRQQPGQSLTLIATANQGSEATYESGFVIDKFPISRPNLTFSTLTVSNMSPEDSSIYLCSVKAGGVTEAFFGQGTRLTVV.

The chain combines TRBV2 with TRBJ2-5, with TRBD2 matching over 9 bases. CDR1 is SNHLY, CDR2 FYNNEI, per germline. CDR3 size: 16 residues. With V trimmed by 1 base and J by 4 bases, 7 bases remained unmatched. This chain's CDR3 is CASSEGRGGLRETQYF. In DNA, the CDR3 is TGTGCCAGCAGTGAAGGGCGGGGGGGCCTTAGAGAGACCCAGTACTTC.

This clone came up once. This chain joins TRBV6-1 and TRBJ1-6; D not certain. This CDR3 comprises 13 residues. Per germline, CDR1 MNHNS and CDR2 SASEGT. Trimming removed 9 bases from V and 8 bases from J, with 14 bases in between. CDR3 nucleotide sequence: TGTGCCAGTCGGGCCCCGGCGGATTCACCCCTCCACTTT. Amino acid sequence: CASRAPADSPLHF.

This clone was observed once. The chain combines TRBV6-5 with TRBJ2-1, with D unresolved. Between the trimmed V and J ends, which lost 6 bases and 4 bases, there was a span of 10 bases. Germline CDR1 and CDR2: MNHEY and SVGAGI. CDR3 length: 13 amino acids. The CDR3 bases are TGTGCCAGCAGCCCCGACGGATACAATGAGCAGTTCTTC. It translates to CASSPDGYNEQFF.

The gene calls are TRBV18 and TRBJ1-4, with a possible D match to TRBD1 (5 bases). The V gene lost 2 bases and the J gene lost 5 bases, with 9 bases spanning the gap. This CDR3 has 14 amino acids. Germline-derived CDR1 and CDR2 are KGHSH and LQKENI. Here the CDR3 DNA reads TGTGCCAGCTCACCATCCCGACAGAATGAAAAACTGTTTTTT. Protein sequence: CASSPSRQNEKLFF.

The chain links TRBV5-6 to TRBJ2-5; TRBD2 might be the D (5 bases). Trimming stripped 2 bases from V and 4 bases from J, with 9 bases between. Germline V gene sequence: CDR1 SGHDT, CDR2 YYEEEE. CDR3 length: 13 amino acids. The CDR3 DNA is TGTGCCAGCAGCTTTAACAGCGGAGAGACCCAGTACTTC. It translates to CASSFNSGETQYF.

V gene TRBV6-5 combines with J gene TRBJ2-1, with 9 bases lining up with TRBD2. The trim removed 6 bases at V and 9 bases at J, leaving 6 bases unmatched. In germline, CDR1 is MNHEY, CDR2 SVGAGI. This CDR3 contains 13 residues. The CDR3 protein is CASSPSGRSEQFF. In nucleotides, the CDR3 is TGTGCCAGCAGCCCAAGCGGGAGGAGTGAGCAGTTCTTC.

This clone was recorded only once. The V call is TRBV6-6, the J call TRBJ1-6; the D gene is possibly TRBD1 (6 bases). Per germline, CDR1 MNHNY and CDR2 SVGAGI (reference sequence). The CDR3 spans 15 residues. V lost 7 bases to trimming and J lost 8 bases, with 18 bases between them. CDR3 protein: CASTSQGTGHSPLHF. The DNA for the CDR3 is TGTGCCAGCACCTCTCAGGGTACAGGGCATTCACCCCTCCACTTT.

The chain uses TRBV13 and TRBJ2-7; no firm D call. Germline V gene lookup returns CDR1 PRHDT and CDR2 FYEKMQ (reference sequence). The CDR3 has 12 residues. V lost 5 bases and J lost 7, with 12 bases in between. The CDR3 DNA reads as TGTGCCAGCAGCCCCGCTTCAAGTGAGCAGTACTTC. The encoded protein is CASSPASSEQYF.

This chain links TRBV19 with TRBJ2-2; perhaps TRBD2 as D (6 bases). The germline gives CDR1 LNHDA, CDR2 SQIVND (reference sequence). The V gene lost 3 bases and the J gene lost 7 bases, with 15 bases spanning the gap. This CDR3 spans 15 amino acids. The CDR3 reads CASSMAAGLHGELFF. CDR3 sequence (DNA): TGTGCCAGTAGTATGGCCGCGGGGTTACACGGGGAGCTGTTTTTT.

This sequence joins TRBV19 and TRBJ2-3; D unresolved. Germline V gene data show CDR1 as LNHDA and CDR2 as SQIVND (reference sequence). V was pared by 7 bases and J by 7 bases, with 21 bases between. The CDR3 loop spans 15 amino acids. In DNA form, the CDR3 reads TGTGCCAGTACCCCCTCCGGTATTCACTTTTATACGCAGTATTTT. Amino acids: CASTPSGIHFYTQYF.

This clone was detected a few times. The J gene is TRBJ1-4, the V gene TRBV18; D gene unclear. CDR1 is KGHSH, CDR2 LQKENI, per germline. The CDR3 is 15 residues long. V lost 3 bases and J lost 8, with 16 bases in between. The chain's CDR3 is CASSPAGGGREKLFF. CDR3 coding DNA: TGTGCCAGCTCACCTGCCGGAGGCGGTCGGGAAAAACTGTTTTTT.

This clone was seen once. The CDR3 region is CASSYGDIFPDTQYF. The CDR3, as DNA: TGTGCCAGCAGTTACGGGGACATTTTCCCAGATACGCAGTATTTT. The chain employs TRBV6-5 and TRBJ2-3; maybe TRBD1 (6 bases). The CDR3 is 15 amino acids. Trimming stripped 2 bases from V and 4 bases from J, with 13 bases between. The germline V gene encodes CDR1 MNHEY and CDR2 SVGAGI.

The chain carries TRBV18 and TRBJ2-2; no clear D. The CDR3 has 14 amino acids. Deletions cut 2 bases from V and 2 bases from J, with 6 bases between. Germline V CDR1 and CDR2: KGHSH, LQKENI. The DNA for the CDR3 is TGTGCCAGCTCACCAGGGGTCAACACCGGGGAGCTGTTTTTT. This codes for CASSPGVNTGELFF.

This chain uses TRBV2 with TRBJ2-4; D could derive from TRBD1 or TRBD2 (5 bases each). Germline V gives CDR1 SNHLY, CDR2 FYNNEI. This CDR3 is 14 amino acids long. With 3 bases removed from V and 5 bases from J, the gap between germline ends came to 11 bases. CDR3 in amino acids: CASSDTRGENIQYF. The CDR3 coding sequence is TGTGCCAGCAGTGATACGAGGGGAGAAAACATTCAGTACTTC.

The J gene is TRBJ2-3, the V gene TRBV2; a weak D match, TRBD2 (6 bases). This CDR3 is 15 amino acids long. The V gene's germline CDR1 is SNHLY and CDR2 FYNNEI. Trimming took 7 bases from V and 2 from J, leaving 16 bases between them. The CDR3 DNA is TGTGCCAGCACAGCTCGGGGGTTCTCCACAGATACGCAGTATTTT. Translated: CASTARGFSTDTQYF.

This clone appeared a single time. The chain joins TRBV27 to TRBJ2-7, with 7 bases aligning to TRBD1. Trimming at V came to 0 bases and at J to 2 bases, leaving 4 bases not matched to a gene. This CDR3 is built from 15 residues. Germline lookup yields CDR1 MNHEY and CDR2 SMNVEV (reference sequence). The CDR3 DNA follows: TGTGCCAGCAGTTTATCCCAGGGGGAAACCTACGAGCAGTACTTC. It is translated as CASSLSQGETYEQYF.

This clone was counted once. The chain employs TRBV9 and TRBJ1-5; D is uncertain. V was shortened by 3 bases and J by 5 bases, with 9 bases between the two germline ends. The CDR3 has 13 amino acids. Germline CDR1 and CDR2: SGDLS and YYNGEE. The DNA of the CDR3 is TGTGCCAGCAGCGCTGCCCATCATCAGCCCCAGCATTTT. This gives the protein CASSAAHHQPQHF. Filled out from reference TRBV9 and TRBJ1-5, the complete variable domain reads DSGVTQTPKHLITATGQRVTLRCSPRSGDLSVYWYQQSLDQGLQFLIQYYNGEERAKGNILERFSAQQFPDLHSELNLSSLELGDSALYFCASSAAHHQPQHFGDGTRLSIL.

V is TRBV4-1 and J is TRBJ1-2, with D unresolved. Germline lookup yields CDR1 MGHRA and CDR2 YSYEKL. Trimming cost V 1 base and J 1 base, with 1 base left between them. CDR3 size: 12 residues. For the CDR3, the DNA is TGCGCCAGCAGCCAAGTTAACTATGGCTACACCTTC. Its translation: CASSQVNYGYTF.

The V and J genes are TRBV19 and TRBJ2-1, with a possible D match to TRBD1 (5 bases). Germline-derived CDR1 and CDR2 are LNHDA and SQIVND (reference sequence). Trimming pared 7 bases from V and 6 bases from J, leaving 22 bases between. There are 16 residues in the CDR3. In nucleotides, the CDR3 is TGTGCCAGTAAACCCTTCCTATGGGGCGACTTCAATGAGCAGTTCTTC. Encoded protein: CASKPFLWGDFNEQFF.